This TCR beta chain is drawn from a study of blood T cell repertoires in COVID-19. Germline loops: CDR1 KGHDR, CDR2 SFDVKD. Between the trimmed V and J ends, which lost 6 bases and 3 bases, there was a span of 4 bases. The CDR3 is made up of 12 amino acids. Produced via immunoSEQ multiplex PCR; TCRdb's table is partial and in-frame only. The table lists over 150,000 clones, about 90% of them singletons. The chain is built from TRBV24-1 and TRBJ2-2; D remains unclear. The sequence was collected from a woman aged 50 to 60 who had recovered from COVID-19. The sequenced material came from PBMCs or T cells enriched from blood (not recorded which). DNA for the CDR3: TGTGCCACCAGTCCCGACACCGGGGAGCTGTTTTTT. Its translation: CATSPDTGELFF.